This TCR beta chain stems from a study of CD8 T cells in Susac syndrome. The germline V gene has CDR1 LGHDT and CDR2 YNNKEL (reference sequence). This CDR3 has 15 residues. Random hexamers were used to reverse transcribe the RNA input (about 0.5 to 1 ug). TCRdb reanalysed the immunoSEQ multiplex PCR reads using MiXCR and keeps one entry per CDR3 protein. Of under 200,000 distinct CDR3 sequences listed, around 94% are singletons. Sample: CD4+ T cells from PBMCs. The rearrangement joins TRBV3-1 to TRBJ1-4, with no clear D. The source of this sequence is a human donor in good health. CDR3 in amino acids: CAAAKGGVANEKLFF. In DNA form, the CDR3 reads TGTGCAGCAGCCAAGGGCGGAGTGGCTAATGAAAAACTGTTTTTT.